This TCR beta chain appears in the sequencing data of a study of technical replicates of blood from four donors. Sequencing was performed with immunoSEQ multiplex PCR; in TCRdb, only in-frame clones are kept and a portion is missing. The sample lists about 85,000 clones; around 94% were seen once. From germline, CDR1 is SGHRS and CDR2 YFSETQ. Trimming removed 1 base from V and 1 base from J, with 8 bases in between. The CDR3 spans 14 residues. The TCR was taken from a human donor in good health. The J gene is TRBJ1-1, the V gene TRBV5-1; D possibly corresponds to TRBD1 (6 bases). Material for sequencing was T cells isolated from PBMCs. The CDR3 DNA follows: TGCGCCAGCAGCTTGTTCAGGGGGAACACTGAAGCTTTCTTT. Protein sequence: CASSLFRGNTEAFF.